One and the same sample provided the 14 T cell receptor beta chains below, sequenced in a study of beta chain features in type 1 diabetes. The investigators reverse transcribed all of the isolated RNA, so they sequenced expressed TCRB transcripts. Clones were read by immunoSEQ multiplex PCR, and TCRdb kept only the in-frame ones, dropping some. Of 600,000 to 700,000 clones listed, 9.5% to 15% were seen once; the top ten hold around 0.12%. General study points: TCRB CDR3s from Type 1 diabetes patients were moderately but significantly shorter in all four CD4+ subsets.

Their antigens are not known. The specimen was naive CD4+ T cells from blood. These receptors all come from a man aged 25-40 years with type 1 diabetes.

This clone was seen more than once but under ten times. V usage is TRBV7-3 and J usage is TRBJ1-1; possible D gene TRBD1, 6 bases. The ends were cut back, 5 bases at V and 0 bases at J, with 22 bases in the middle. The CDR3 is 18 amino acids. Germline CDR1 SGHTA, CDR2 FQGTGA. CDR3 loop: CASSIVGGSRDMNTEAFF. CDR3 DNA: TGTGCCAGCAGCATCGTCGGAGGCTCCAGGGACATGAACACTGAAGCTTTCTTT.

This clone was seen more than once but under ten times. The V gene is TRBV5-6, the J gene TRBJ2-6; unclear D gene. The CDR3 extends over 15 amino acids. Per germline, CDR1 SGHDT and CDR2 YYEEEE. V lost 2 bases and J 0 bases, leaving 6 bases between the germline ends. CDR3 in DNA: TGTGCCAGCAGCTTACTGGGCTCTGGGGCCAACGTCCTGACTTTC. Residues: CASSLLGSGANVLTF.

Only one count was recorded for this clone. The V gene is TRBV27, the J gene TRBJ2-1; tentatively, D is TRBD2 (7 bases). The CDR3 runs to 12 residues. CDR1 is MNHEY and CDR2 is SMNVEV in the germline V gene (reference sequence). Trimming shortened V by 10 bases and J by 11 bases, and 18 bases separated the two germline ends. This CDR3 is CAISRGGSKQFF. The DNA for the CDR3 is TGTGCCATCTCCAGGGGAGGGTCAAAGCAGTTCTTC.

This clone has only a few counts. The chain links TRBV28 to TRBJ1-2; tentative D call: TRBD1 (5 bases). Germline assignment: CDR1 MDHEN and CDR2 SYDVKM. The CDR3 consists of 14 residues. V was pared by 6 bases and J by 8 bases, with 19 bases between. CDR3 loop: CASSTTRVGWGYTF. CDR3 sequence (DNA): TGTGCCAGCAGCACCACCAGGGTGGGTTGGGGCTACACCTTC.

The sample holds a few counts of this clone. The V and J genes are TRBV9 and TRBJ2-7; 9 bases are a match to TRBD1. In germline, CDR1 is SGDLS, CDR2 YYNGEE. This CDR3 comprises 14 residues. Unmatched junction bases numbered 3, after V lost 3 bases and J lost 2 bases. Here the CDR3 DNA reads TGTGCCAGCAGCGCCCGGGACAGGGCCTACGAGCAGTACTTC. Encoded protein: CASSARDRAYEQYF.

The rearrangement joins TRBV5-6 to TRBJ2-5, with D perhaps matching TRBD1 or TRBD2 (5 bases each). In germline, CDR1 is SGHDT, CDR2 YYEEEE. The V end was cut by 4 bases, the J end by 3 bases, with 13 bases between. CDR3 size: 14 residues. The CDR3 loop is CASSAPGAEETQYF. The CDR3 DNA follows: TGTGCCAGCAGCGCCCCCGGGGCTGAAGAGACCCAGTACTTC.

V gene TRBV18 combines with J gene TRBJ2-4; tentative D call: TRBD1 (7 bases). In germline, CDR1 is KGHSH, CDR2 LQKENI. V lost 3 bases to trimming and J lost 5 bases, with 14 bases between them. This CDR3 is built from 15 residues. This chain's CDR3 is CASSPLQGGENIQYF. The CDR3 DNA sequence: TGTGCCAGCTCACCCCTCCAGGGGGGTGAAAACATTCAGTACTTC.

This clone was recorded a few times. The rearrangement links TRBV7-9 to TRBJ2-1; the D call may be TRBD1 or TRBD2 (6 bases each). Germline CDR1 is SEHNR and CDR2 is FQNEAQ (reference sequence). The germline V and J ends were trimmed by 5 bases and 0 bases, with 17 bases remaining between them. This CDR3 has 17 amino acids. The CDR3 region is CASSTTPGALSYNEQFF. CDR3 DNA sequence: TGTGCCAGCAGCACGACCCCGGGGGCCCTCTCCTACAATGAGCAGTTCTTC.

V is TRBV19 and J is TRBJ1-1; maybe TRBD1 (5 bases). The CDR3 covers 13 residues. Trimming stripped 4 bases from V and 4 bases from J, with 10 bases between. Germline V gene sequence: CDR1 LNHDA, CDR2 SQIVND (reference sequence). DNA for the CDR3: TGTGCCAGTAGTACGGCAGGGTTCACTGAAGCTTTCTTT. Amino acids: CASSTAGFTEAFF.

The chain recombines TRBV18 with TRBJ1-4; D not certain. V shed 3 bases and J shed 7 bases, with 15 bases lying between them. This CDR3 has 15 residues. The germline CDR1 and CDR2 sequences are KGHSH and LQKENI. CDR3 nucleotide sequence: TGTGCCAGCTCACCGAGACCCCCGGGTGGTGAAAAACTGTTTTTT. Translation gives CASSPRPPGGEKLFF.

This chain joins TRBV28 and TRBJ2-2; D gene uncertain. Trimming took off 6 bases at V and 3 bases at J, with 8 bases between the two ends. The CDR3 is 13 amino acids. Germline CDR1 reads MDHEN; CDR2 reads SYDVKM. This chain's CDR3 is CASSVKYTGELFF. In DNA form, the CDR3 reads TGTGCCAGCAGCGTGAAATACACCGGGGAGCTGTTTTTT.

The gene calls are TRBV2 and TRBJ1-1, with D perhaps TRBD1 (6 bases). The V gene lost 5 bases and the J gene lost 4 bases, with 11 bases spanning the gap. CDR3 length equals 13 residues. The germline CDR1 and CDR2 sequences are SNHLY and FYNNEI. In DNA form, the CDR3 reads TGTGCCAGCAGTTTCCAGGGGAGCACTGAAGCTTTCTTT. Protein sequence: CASSFQGSTEAFF.

This clone was detected only a few times. The genes are TRBV7-2 and TRBJ2-7; no clear D. From germline, CDR1 is SGHTA and CDR2 FQGNSA. CDR3 length: 12 residues. Trimming stripped 5 bases from V and 4 bases from J, with 9 bases between. The CDR3: CASSQSAYEQYF. CDR3 DNA: TGTGCCAGCAGCCAGTCAGCGTACGAGCAGTACTTC.

With regard to this clone: Within the sample, other DNA sequences also encode this same CDR3. The chain employs TRBV5-1 and TRBJ1-2; possibly TRBD1 for D (6 bases). The V end lost 2 bases, the J end lost 6 bases, and 8 bases lay between the germline ends. Germline V gives CDR1 SGHRS, CDR2 YFSETQ. The CDR3 consists of 12 residues. CDR3: CASSLQGDGYTF. Here the CDR3 DNA reads TGCGCCAGCAGCTTACAGGGAGATGGCTACACCTTC. Full variable domain (rest looked up from reference TRBV5-1 and TRBJ1-2): KAGVTQTPRYLIKTRGQQVTLSCSPISGHRSVSWYQQTPGQGLQFLFEYFSETQRNKGNFPGRFSGRQFSNSRSEMNVSTLELGDSALYLCASSLQGDGYTFGSGTRLTVV.